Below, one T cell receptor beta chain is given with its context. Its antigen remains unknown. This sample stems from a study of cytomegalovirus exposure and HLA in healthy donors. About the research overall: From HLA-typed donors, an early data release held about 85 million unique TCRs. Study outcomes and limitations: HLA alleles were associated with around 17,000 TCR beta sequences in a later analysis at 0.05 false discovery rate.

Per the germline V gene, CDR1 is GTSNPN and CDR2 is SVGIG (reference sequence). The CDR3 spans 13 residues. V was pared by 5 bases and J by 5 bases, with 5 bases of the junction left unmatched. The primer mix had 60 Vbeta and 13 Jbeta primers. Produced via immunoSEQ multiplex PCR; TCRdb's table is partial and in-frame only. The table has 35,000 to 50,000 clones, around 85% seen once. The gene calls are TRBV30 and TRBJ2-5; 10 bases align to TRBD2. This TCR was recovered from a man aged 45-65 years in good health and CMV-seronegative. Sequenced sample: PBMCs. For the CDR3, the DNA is TGTGCCTGGCGAGCGGGGGGGCGGGAGACCCAGTACTTC. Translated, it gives CAWRAGGRETQYF.